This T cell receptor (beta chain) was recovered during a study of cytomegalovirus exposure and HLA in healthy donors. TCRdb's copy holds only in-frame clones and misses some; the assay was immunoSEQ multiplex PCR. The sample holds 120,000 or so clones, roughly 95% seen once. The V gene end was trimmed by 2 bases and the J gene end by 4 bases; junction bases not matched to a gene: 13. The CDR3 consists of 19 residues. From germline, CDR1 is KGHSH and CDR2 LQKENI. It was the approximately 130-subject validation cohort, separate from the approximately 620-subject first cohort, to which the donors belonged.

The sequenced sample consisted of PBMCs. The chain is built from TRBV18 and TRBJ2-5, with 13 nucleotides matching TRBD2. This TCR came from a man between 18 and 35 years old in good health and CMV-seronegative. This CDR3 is CASSPWTSGGGGVRETQYF. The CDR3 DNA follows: TGTGCCAGCTCACCATGGACTAGCGGGGGCGGCGGGGTTCGAGAGACCCAGTACTTC.